This TCR beta chain came from a study of cytomegalovirus exposure and HLA in healthy donors. CDR3 size: 16 residues. Germline V gene data show CDR1 as SGDLS and CDR2 as YYNGEE. V gave up 0 bases and J gave up 8 bases, with 18 bases separating them. The primer mix had 60 Vbeta and 13 Jbeta primers. Generated by immunoSEQ multiplex PCR, the TCRdb table keeps only in-frame clones and is missing some. The sample consists of some 190,000 clones, around 80% of them appearing once. The TCR originated in a boy aged 2 to 10 in good health and CMV-seronegative. The material sequenced was PBMCs. The chain couples TRBV9 to TRBJ1-3, with a possible D match to TRBD1 (6 bases). The CDR3 spells CASSVAPTYRVDTIYF. The CDR3 DNA sequence: TGTGCCAGCAGCGTAGCCCCAACATACAGGGTAGACACCATATATTTT. The complete variable domain, with remaining parts taken from reference TRBV9 and TRBJ1-3, reads DSGVTQTPKHLITATGQRVTLRCSPRSGDLSVYWYQQSLDQGLQFLIQYYNGEERAKGNILERFSAQQFPDLHSELNLSSLELGDSALYFCASSVAPTYRVDTIYFGEGSWLTVV.